This T cell receptor beta chain was retrieved from a study of blood T cell repertoires in COVID-19. Background on the study: COVID-19 samples, acute and convalescent, were from the United States, Italy and Spain. Nucleic acid was either cDNA or gDNA, and it came from T cells, B-cell-depleted T cells, or PBMCs.

In the original analysis: Reference gene primers were amplified, and this amplification served to estimate nucleated cell counts. Libraries were prepared by immunoSEQ multiplex PCR; TCRdb keeps only in-frame clonotypes and omits some of them. V and J calls and clone size are as listed in that table; D and trimming were resolved from the DNA. Of approximately 270,000 clones in the sample, approximately 86% were seen once. This receptor was taken from a man at least 80 years old with acute or convalescent COVID-19. Sequenced: peripheral blood.

For the CDR3, the DNA is TGTGCCAGTAGTATTTTTTTTGGACAGGTAGGCGAGCAGTACTTC. This codes for CASSIFFGQVGEQYF. The J gene is TRBJ2-7, the V gene TRBV19, with 7 bases identical to TRBD1. Per germline, CDR1 LNHDA and CDR2 SQIVND (reference sequence). The CDR3 runs 15 residues. The ends lost 3 bases at V and 6 bases at J; junction bases unmatched: 11.